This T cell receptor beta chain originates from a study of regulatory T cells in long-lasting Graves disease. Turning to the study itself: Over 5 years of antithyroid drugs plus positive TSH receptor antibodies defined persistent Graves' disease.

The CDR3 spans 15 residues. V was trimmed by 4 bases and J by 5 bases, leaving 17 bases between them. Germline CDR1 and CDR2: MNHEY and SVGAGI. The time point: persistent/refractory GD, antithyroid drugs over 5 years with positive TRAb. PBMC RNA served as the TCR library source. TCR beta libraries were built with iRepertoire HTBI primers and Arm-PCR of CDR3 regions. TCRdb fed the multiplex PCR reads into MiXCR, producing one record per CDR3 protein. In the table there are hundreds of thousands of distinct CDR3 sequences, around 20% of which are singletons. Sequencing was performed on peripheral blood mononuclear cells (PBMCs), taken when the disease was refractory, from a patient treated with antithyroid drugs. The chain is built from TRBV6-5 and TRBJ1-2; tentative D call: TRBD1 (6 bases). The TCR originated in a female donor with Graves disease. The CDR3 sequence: CASSLQRRGGYGYTF. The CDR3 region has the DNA TGTGCCAGCAGTTTACAGCGGAGGGGGGGATATGGCTACACCTTC.